This entry lists 27 T cell receptor beta chains sequenced from one sample in a study of OX40 agonist ivuxolimab in advanced cancers. TCRdb's table, derived via immunoSEQ multiplex PCR, lists solely in-frame clones and lacks some. The table records fewer than 65,000 clones, 75% to 90% of them present only once. The material was CD4+ or CD8+ T cells sorted from blood, obtained in a trial of the OX40 agonist ivuxolimab. Every receptor here comes from an adult with an advanced solid tumor such as melanoma, head and neck, liver or kidney cancer.

The chain is built from TRBV6-5 and TRBJ2-5; 8 positions agree with TRBD2. The J call may not be correct, given that the DNA end is closer to TRBJ2-7. The V gene's germline CDR1 is MNHEY and CDR2 SVGAGI. This CDR3 spans 14 amino acids. In DNA form, the CDR3 reads TGTGCCAGCAACCCCAGCGGGGGAGGCCACGAGCAGTACTTC. This codes for CASNPSGGGHEQYF.

This chain joins TRBV19 and TRBJ1-2, with TRBD1 as a possible D gene (6 bases). This CDR3 is built from 16 residues. CDR1 LNHDA and CDR2 SQIVND come from the germline V gene (reference sequence). The V end was cut by 5 bases, the J end by 4 bases, with 20 bases between. The DNA for the CDR3 is TGTGCCAGTAGTCGAGGGGGACCGACAAAAACCTATGGCTACACCTTC. Amino acids: CASSRGGPTKTYGYTF. The whole variable domain, filled in from reference TRBV19 and TRBJ1-2, reads DGGITQSPKYLFRKEGQNVTLSCEQNLNHDAMYWYRQDPGQGLRLIYYSQIVNDFQKGDIAEGYSVSREKKESFPLTVTSAQKNPTAFYLCASSRGGPTKTYGYTFGSGTRLTVV.

V is TRBV7-2 and J is TRBJ2-5; 11 bases fit TRBD2. The J call may be wrong; the DNA end is better matched by TRBJ2-7. The germline CDR1 and CDR2 sequences are SGHTA and FQGNSA. The CDR3 totals 14 residues. The CDR3 is CASSFLAGGYEQYF. CDR3 sequence (DNA): TGTGCCAGCAGCTTTCTAGCGGGGGGCTACGAGCAGTACTTC.

This rearrangement joins TRBV27 to TRBJ1-6, with TRBD1 matching 8 bases. This CDR3 has 13 residues. The junction had 3 bases not matched to a gene; V was cut back by 6 bases and J by 8 bases. CDR1 is MNHEY and CDR2 is SMNVEV in the germline V gene (reference sequence). CDR3 in amino acids: CASRDRGYSPLHF. The CDR3 nucleotides are TGTGCCAGCAGAGACAGGGGATATTCACCCCTCCACTTT.

This clone came up once. The chain carries TRBV19 and TRBJ1-1; 7 bases line up with TRBD1. Germline-derived CDR1 and CDR2 are LNHDA and SQIVND (reference sequence). The CDR3 extends over 14 amino acids. The V segment lost 1 base and the J segment 4 bases; nucleotides outside the gene matches: 3. The CDR3 nucleotides read TGTGCCAGTAGTATAGGTCACAGGGGCACTGAAGCTTTCTTT. Amino acid sequence: CASSIGHRGTEAFF.

This chain links TRBV27 with TRBJ2-5, with 11 nucleotides matching TRBD2. Judging by the DNA end, TRBJ2-7 fits better; the J call may be wrong. Germline values: CDR1 MNHEY, CDR2 SMNVEV (reference sequence). The length of the CDR3 is 15 residues. CDR3 nucleotide sequence: TGTGCCAGCAGTTCTCCCCCTAGCGGGAGGTACGAGCAGTACTTC. Amino acid sequence: CASSSPPSGRYEQYF.

J is TRBJ2-5 and V is TRBV5-1; D uncertain. This CDR3 region has 13 residues. CDR1 SGHRS and CDR2 YFSETQ come from the germline V gene. V was shortened by 0 bases and J by 5 bases, with 8 bases between the two germline ends. CDR3 coding DNA: TGCGCCAGCAGCTTGGAGGGAAGGGAGACCCAGTACTTC. It specifies CASSLEGRETQYF.

The rearrangement links TRBV6-6 to TRBJ2-3, with D unclear. Trimming cost V 5 bases and J 7 bases, with 7 bases left between them. The CDR3 contains 11 residues. The germline gives CDR1 MNHNY, CDR2 SVGAGI (reference sequence). The CDR3 reads CASSPSYTQYF. The CDR3 DNA is TGTGCCAGCAGTCCGTCCTATACGCAGTATTTT.

This clone was found a few times. The chain recombines TRBV19 with TRBJ2-2; no definite D call. The germline V gene has CDR1 LNHDA and CDR2 SQIVND (reference sequence). Trimming pared 5 bases from V and 8 bases from J, leaving 12 bases between. The CDR3 runs to 13 residues. CDR3 loop: CASSPRPLGELFF. The CDR3 DNA reads as TGTGCCAGTAGTCCCCGCCCGTTAGGGGAGCTGTTTTTT. The full variable domain, with the rest looked up from reference TRBV19 and TRBJ2-2, is DGGITQSPKYLFRKEGQNVTLSCEQNLNHDAMYWYRQDPGQGLRLIYYSQIVNDFQKGDIAEGYSVSREKKESFPLTVTSAQKNPTAFYLCASSPRPLGELFFGEGSRLTVL.

The V call is TRBV2, the J call TRBJ2-1; D might be TRBD1 (6 bases). Germline-derived CDR1 and CDR2 are SNHLY and FYNNEI. V lost 4 bases and J 12 bases, leaving 10 bases between the germline ends. CDR3 length: 11 residues. The CDR3 is CASSGEDRQFF. In DNA form, the CDR3 reads TGTGCCAGCAGTGGCGAGGACAGGCAGTTCTTC.

The V and J genes are TRBV7-9 and TRBJ1-1, with 8 bases fitting TRBD1. The V and J ends lost 3 bases and 5 bases, in that order; junction bases with no gene match: 2. CDR1 SEHNR and CDR2 FQNEAQ come from the germline V gene (reference sequence). CDR3 length: 13 amino acids. CDR3 coding DNA: TGTGCCAGCAGCTTCACAGGGGGAACTGAAGCTTTCTTT. It encodes CASSFTGGTEAFF.

The CDR3 DNA is TGCGCCAGCAGCCAAGCCGATACGCAGTATTTT. It translates to CASSQADTQYF. This chain connects TRBV4-3 to TRBJ2-3; D unresolved. The CDR3 is 11 residues long. Germline V gives CDR1 LGHNA, CDR2 YSLEER. V was trimmed by 1 base and J by 6 bases, leaving 2 bases between them.

The chain employs TRBV27 and TRBJ2-7; the match to TRBD1 covers 9 bases. CDR1 MNHEY and CDR2 SMNVEV come from the germline V gene (reference sequence). This CDR3 spans 13 amino acids. V shed 10 bases and J 1 base; nucleotides not matched to a gene: 5. The CDR3 DNA reads TGTGCCACAGGACAGGGGTTTTCCTACGAGCAGTACTTC. Amino acid sequence: CATGQGFSYEQYF.

This clone has just one count. The chain joins TRBV2 to TRBJ2-5; 10 bases match TRBD1. This CDR3 has 15 residues. Germline loops: CDR1 SNHLY, CDR2 FYNNEI. With V trimmed by 7 bases and J by 2 bases, 7 bases remained unmatched. CDR3 in amino acids: CASNDRGLFQETQYF. As DNA, the CDR3 is TGTGCCAGCAATGACAGGGGGCTTTTTCAAGAGACCCAGTACTTC.

This clone was detected a few times. V gene TRBV5-4 combines with J gene TRBJ2-7; D ambiguous. Deletions cut 0 bases from V and 1 base from J, with 8 bases between. This CDR3 is 14 amino acids long. Germline CDR1 reads SGHNT; CDR2 reads YYREEE (reference sequence). CDR3 DNA: TGTGCCAGCAGCTTGGAGGTCAGTTCCTACGAGCAGTACTTC. Encoded protein: CASSLEVSSYEQYF. Together with reference TRBV5-4 and TRBJ2-7, the CDR3 gives the full variable domain: ETGVTQSPTHLIKTRGQQVTLRCSSQSGHNTVSWYQQALGQGPQFIFQYYREEENGRGNFPPRFSGLQFPNYSSELNVNALELDDSALYLCASSLEVSSYEQYFGPGTRLTVT.

This sequence joins TRBV7-2 and TRBJ1-5; the D gene is possibly TRBD1 (6 bases). CDR1 is SGHTA and CDR2 is FQGNSA in the germline V gene. This CDR3 spans 15 amino acids. V was pared by 3 bases and J by 2 bases, with 11 bases between. The CDR3 DNA reads TGTGCCAGCAGCTTTACAGGGTCCGGCAATCAGCCCCAGCATTTT. Translation gives CASSFTGSGNQPQHF.

The V call is TRBV10-3, the J call TRBJ2-7, with D perhaps assigned TRBD1 or TRBD2 (5 bases each). The V gene lost 7 bases and the J gene lost 3 bases, with 16 bases spanning the gap. CDR1 is ENHRY and CDR2 is SYGVKD in the germline V gene. CDR3 size: 14 residues. The CDR3 DNA sequence: TGTGCCATCACTGAAAAAGTTGGGGGCTACGAGCAGTACTTC. Its translation is CAITEKVGGYEQYF.

The genes are TRBV2 and TRBJ1-2; TRBD1 aligns across 9 bases. The CDR3 runs to 14 residues. The V and J ends lost 4 bases and 4 bases, in that order; junction bases with no gene match: 4. Germline loops: CDR1 SNHLY, CDR2 FYNNEI. Here the CDR3 reads CASSGDRGGYGYTF. For the CDR3, the DNA is TGTGCCAGCAGTGGTGACAGGGGGGGCTATGGCTACACCTTC.

The gene calls are TRBV28 and TRBJ2-7, with D uncertain. The CDR3 is 12 residues long. Trimming shortened V by 4 bases and J by 2 bases, and 6 bases separated the two germline ends. Germline lookup yields CDR1 MDHEN and CDR2 SYDVKM. Written as DNA, the CDR3 is TGTGCCAGCAGTTCTAAAGCCTACGAGCAGTACTTC. This translates into CASSSKAYEQYF.

The chain is built from TRBV9 and TRBJ2-7; 9 bases fit TRBD1. The germline gives CDR1 SGDLS, CDR2 YYNGEE. The CDR3 length is 14 residues. V dropped 4 bases and J dropped 5; count of bases not matched to a gene: 7. The CDR3 protein is CASSPWDREDEQYF. The CDR3 coding sequence is TGTGCCAGCAGCCCATGGGACAGGGAAGACGAGCAGTACTTC.

In its sample, this clone was seen once. The rearrangement links TRBV9 to TRBJ1-3; D is unclear. CDR1 is SGDLS, CDR2 YYNGEE, per germline. Trimming cost V 3 bases and J 3 bases, with 10 bases left between them. The CDR3 consists of 14 residues. The CDR3 DNA sequence: TGTGCCAGCAGCGCGTCGGGGTTTGGAAACACCATATATTTT. Translated: CASSASGFGNTIYF.

The chain couples TRBV19 to TRBJ1-1; a possible D gene is TRBD1 (5 bases). CDR1 is LNHDA and CDR2 is SQIVND in the germline V gene (reference sequence). V was pared by 4 bases and J by 4 bases, with 13 bases between. The CDR3 is 14 amino acids. This chain's CDR3 is CASSTGTPGTEAFF. CDR3 coding DNA: TGTGCCAGTAGTACGGGGACGCCAGGCACTGAAGCTTTCTTT.

This clone was seen only once. This rearrangement joins TRBV2 to TRBJ1-6, with D hard to call. Germline values: CDR1 SNHLY, CDR2 FYNNEI. The CDR3 has 15 amino acids. Trimming left V 5 bases short and J 6 bases short, with 14 bases between. DNA of the CDR3: TGTGCCAGCAGTTGGGCAGAGGGAACTAATTCACCCCTCCACTTT. Encoded protein: CASSWAEGTNSPLHF.

This chain links TRBV2 with TRBJ1-5; the D gene is possibly TRBD1 (5 bases). CDR3 size: 15 residues. Trimming cost V 3 bases and J 7 bases, with 16 bases left between them. Germline values: CDR1 SNHLY, CDR2 FYNNEI. The CDR3 DNA reads as TGTGCCAGCAGTGAGGATTGGGGGGGTGACCAGCCCCAGCATTTT. This encodes CASSEDWGGDQPQHF.

V and J are TRBV28 and TRBJ2-7; 7 bases match TRBD1. The germline gives CDR1 MDHEN, CDR2 SYDVKM. The CDR3 has 11 residues. V gave up 4 bases and J gave up 9 bases; unmatched junction bases: 3. The CDR3 DNA sequence: TGTGCCAGCAGTTACAGGGGCGGGCAGTACTTC. As protein: CASSYRGGQYF.

V is TRBV5-1 and J is TRBJ2-5; D may be TRBD1 or TRBD2 (5 bases each). V dropped 4 bases and J dropped 1 base, with 8 bases sitting between them. Germline assignment: CDR1 SGHRS and CDR2 YFSETQ. CDR3 length equals 13 residues. The CDR3 DNA follows: TGCGCCAGCAGCCTGGGGACCCAAGAGACCCAGTACTTC. Translation gives CASSLGTQETQYF.

The rearrangement uses TRBV29-1 and TRBJ2-5; D ambiguous. CDR3 length equals 12 residues. Trimming removed 7 bases at V and 4 bases at J, with 13 bases between. Germline loops: CDR1 SQVTM, CDR2 ANQGSEA. The CDR3 is CSGSDGRETQYF. In DNA, the CDR3 is TGCAGCGGTTCGGACGGAAGAGAGACCCAGTACTTC.